Below, 28 T cell receptor beta chains from the same sample are listed, as sequenced in a study of early T cells in non-severe SARS-CoV-2 infection. TCRdb processed the 5' RACE reads anew with MiXCR; each CDR3 protein has one entry. The sample consists of around 30,000 distinct CDR3 sequences, 5.7% of them appearing once. Material for sequencing was whole blood. Every receptor here comes from an adult who was a healthcare worker with PCR-confirmed SARS-CoV-2 infection or an uninfected control (not recorded which).

The chain links TRBV7-8 to TRBJ2-1; no definite D call. The CDR3 sequence is 14 residues long. CDR1 and CDR2 from the germline V gene are SGHVS and FQNEAQ. V shed 2 bases and J shed 5 bases, with 10 bases lying between them. The CDR3 loop reads CASSLRRFDNEQFF. CDR3 sequence (DNA): TGTGCCAGCAGCTTACGGCGGTTTGACAATGAGCAGTTCTTC.

The gene calls are TRBV4-2 and TRBJ2-3; D not certain. This CDR3 is 14 amino acids long. Germline loops: CDR1 LGHNA, CDR2 YNFKEQ. The ends were cut back, 0 bases at V and 5 bases at J, with 9 bases in the middle. The CDR3 nucleotides are TGTGCCAGCAGCCAAGATAGGAGTCAAGATACGCAGTATTTT. Its protein is CASSQDRSQDTQYF.

This clonotype was picked up a small number of times. This rearrangement joins TRBV6-1 to TRBJ2-1; 9 bases are shared with TRBD1. The CDR3 totals 16 residues. The J segment lost 7 bases and the V segment lost 0 bases, leaving 7 bases of the junction unmatched. Germline V gene sequence: CDR1 MNHNS, CDR2 SASEGT. CDR3 sequence: CASSEAFGTGYNEQFF. As DNA, the CDR3 is TGTGCCAGCAGTGAAGCCTTCGGGACAGGGTATAATGAGCAGTTCTTC.

Many counts were recorded for this clonotype. V and J are TRBV5-4 and TRBJ2-7; perhaps TRBD2 as D (6 bases). The CDR3 contains 12 residues. Trimming removed 6 bases at V and 6 bases at J, with 13 bases between. Germline assignment: CDR1 SGHNT and CDR2 YYREEE (reference sequence). CDR3 loop: CASTNPGGEQYF. The CDR3 nucleotides read TGTGCCAGCACCAATCCCGGGGGCGAGCAGTACTTC.

In its sample, this clonotype was seen many times. J is TRBJ2-3 and V is TRBV7-9, with TRBD2 matching over 8 bases. The CDR3 loop spans 14 amino acids. Germline V gene sequence: CDR1 SEHNR, CDR2 FQNEAQ (reference sequence). The J segment lost 4 bases and the V segment lost 4 bases, leaving 4 bases of the junction unmatched. The CDR3 DNA reads TGTGCCAGCAGCTCAGCGGGAGAGCCAGATACGCAGTATTTT. This sequence encodes CASSSAGEPDTQYF.

The table lists this clonotype with many counts. DNA for the CDR3: TGTGCCAGCAGTTTTCTGCCCTTCATGAACACTGAAGCTTTCTTT. Amino acids: CASSFLPFMNTEAFF. The V gene is TRBV27, the J gene TRBJ1-1; D remains ambiguous. CDR1 MNHEY and CDR2 SMNVEV come from the germline V gene (reference sequence). The CDR3 length is 15 residues. The V end was cut by 3 bases, the J end by 0 bases, with 11 bases between.

This clonotype was seen many times. V is TRBV20-1 and J is TRBJ1-1; weak D call: TRBD1 (5 bases). V lost 6 bases and J 0 bases, leaving 14 bases between the germline ends. Germline V gene lookup returns CDR1 DFQATT and CDR2 SNEGSKA (reference sequence). There are 14 residues in the CDR3. CDR3 protein: CSAPTGHLNTEAFF. The CDR3 DNA sequence: TGCAGTGCGCCCACAGGACACCTGAACACTGAAGCTTTCTTT.

This clonotype occurred many times. This sequence joins TRBV6-5 and TRBJ2-7; D possibly corresponds to TRBD1 (5 bases). Germline V lookup: CDR1 MNHEY, CDR2 SVGAGI. The CDR3 runs to 14 residues. Trimming removed 3 bases at V and 1 base at J, with 10 bases between. The DNA for the CDR3 is TGTGCCAGCAGTTATGACCGACAGTCCTACGAGCAGTACTTC. This sequence encodes CASSYDRQSYEQYF.

This clonotype was counted at least ten times. The chain recombines TRBV11-2 with TRBJ2-7; D is possibly TRBD2 (5 bases). The CDR3 sequence is 12 residues long. V was clipped by 5 bases and J by 2 bases, with 7 bases between them. The germline V gene encodes CDR1 SGHAT and CDR2 FQNNGV. CDR3 in amino acids: CASSPGTYEQYF. The CDR3 nucleotides are TGTGCCAGCAGCCCCGGGACCTACGAGCAGTACTTC.

This clonotype was seen many times. The rearrangement uses TRBV7-2 and TRBJ1-5; D is unresolved. V was trimmed by 3 bases and J by 5 bases, leaving 5 bases between them. The CDR3 spans 12 residues. Germline V gene lookup returns CDR1 SGHTA and CDR2 FQGNSA. As DNA, the CDR3 is TGTGCCAGCAGCTTTGGGGATCAGCCCCAGCATTTT. It is translated as CASSFGDQPQHF.

The chain is built from TRBV28 and TRBJ1-6; D not resolved. The germline V gene encodes CDR1 MDHEN and CDR2 SYDVKM. Between the trimmed V and J ends, which lost 10 bases and 13 bases, there was a span of 14 bases. This CDR3 comprises 11 residues. CDR3 region: CATTTVGPLHF. The CDR3 nucleotides read TGTGCCACTACGACTGTCGGCCCCCTCCACTTT.

In this sample, this clonotype turned up many times. CDR3 in DNA: TGTGCCAGCAGCTTAGACGGGAGTAACTATGGCTACACCTTC. Encoded protein: CASSLDGSNYGYTF. This chain joins TRBV7-2 and TRBJ1-2; D is ambiguous. Deletions cut 1 base from V and 1 base from J, with 7 bases between. Germline lookup yields CDR1 SGHTA and CDR2 FQGNSA. The CDR3 is 14 residues long. Together with reference TRBV7-2 and TRBJ1-2, the CDR3 gives the full variable domain: GAGVSQSPSNKVTEKGKDVELRCDPISGHTALYWYRQSLGQGLEFLIYFQGNSAPDKSGLPSDRFSAERTGGSVSTLTIQRTQQEDSAVYLCASSLDGSNYGYTFGSGTRLTVV.

In this sample, this clonotype turned up many times. This rearrangement joins TRBV5-4 to TRBJ2-7, with TRBD1 identical over 7 bases. J gave up 3 bases and V 5 bases, and 11 bases lay outside the gene matches. The CDR3 extends over 15 amino acids. The germline gives CDR1 SGHNT, CDR2 YYREEE (reference sequence). CDR3 sequence (DNA): TGTGCCAGCAGAATGGACAGAGGGGGCCACTACGAGCAGTACTTC. Its protein is CASRMDRGGHYEQYF.

This clonotype was observed at least ten times. This chain connects TRBV18 to TRBJ2-1; D not resolved. The CDR3 is 14 residues long. Germline CDR1 and CDR2: KGHSH and LQKENI. V lost 3 bases to trimming and J lost 9 bases, with 15 bases between them. The CDR3 DNA reads as TGTGCCAGCTCACCGAAATTTGCGGTAGGTGAGCAGTTCTTC. Its protein product is CASSPKFAVGEQFF.

This clonotype was counted at least ten times. The chain couples TRBV27 to TRBJ2-1, with 7 positions matching TRBD2. Per the germline V gene, CDR1 is MNHEY and CDR2 is SMNVEV (reference sequence). After removal of 4 bases from V and 9 bases from J, the junction contained 6 bases not matched to a gene. CDR3 length: 13 amino acids. CDR3 DNA sequence: TGTGCCAGCAGTTCCACTAGCGAGGGTGAGCAGTTCTTC. Its translation: CASSSTSEGEQFF.

This clonotype has ten or more counts. The chain uses TRBV15 and TRBJ2-4; 7 bases fit TRBD1. V shed 5 bases, J shed 7 bases, and the junction held 5 bases outside the gene matches. CDR1 LNHNV and CDR2 YYDKDF come from the germline V gene (reference sequence). The length of the CDR3 is 13 residues. Here the CDR3 DNA reads TGTGCCACCAGCGGTATACAGGGGAACATTCAGTACTTC. The encoded protein is CATSGIQGNIQYF.

This clonotype was seen a handful of times. The V gene is TRBV27, the J gene TRBJ2-1; 13 positions match TRBD2. This CDR3 has 14 amino acids. CDR1 is MNHEY and CDR2 is SMNVEV in the germline V gene (reference sequence). The V gene end was trimmed by 3 bases and the J gene end by 9 bases; junction bases not matched to a gene: 2. The CDR3 loop reads CASSFRLAGGEQFF. The CDR3 DNA reads TGTGCCAGCAGTTTCCGACTAGCGGGAGGTGAGCAGTTCTTC.

This clonotype was observed a few times. J is TRBJ2-3 and V is TRBV28; maybe TRBD2 (6 bases). The germline V and J ends were trimmed by 8 bases and 9 bases, with 12 bases remaining between them. The CDR3 covers 11 residues. Germline V lookup: CDR1 MDHEN, CDR2 SYDVKM. CDR3 nucleotide sequence: TGTGCCAGCCGCCGGGACTCAACGCAGTATTTT. Translating gives CASRRDSTQYF. The complete variable domain, with remaining parts taken from reference TRBV28 and TRBJ2-3, reads DVKVTQSSRYLVKRTGEKVFLECVQDMDHENMFWYRQDPGLGLRLIYFSYDVKMKEKGDIPEGYSVSREKKERFSLILESASTNQTSMYLCASRRDSTQYFGPGTRLTVL.

This clonotype has ten or more counts. The chain uses TRBV6-6 and TRBJ1-1; tentative D call: TRBD1 (6 bases). Germline V gene sequence: CDR1 MNHNY, CDR2 SVGAGI (reference sequence). V was shortened by 2 bases and J by 3 bases, with 10 bases between the two germline ends. This CDR3 contains 14 residues. The CDR3 is CASSYQGTDTEAFF. In nucleotides, the CDR3 is TGTGCCAGCAGTTACCAGGGGACGGACACTGAAGCTTTCTTT.

This clonotype showed up many times. The chain combines TRBV4-1 with TRBJ2-1; a weak D match, TRBD1 (8 bases). CDR1 is MGHRA and CDR2 is YSYEKL in the germline V gene. Between the trimmed V and J ends, which lost 6 bases and 0 bases, there was a span of 21 bases. CDR3 length equals 18 residues. CDR3 loop: CASRSQGGLPSSYNEQFF. In DNA, the CDR3 is TGCGCCAGCAGGTCACAGGGGGGACTACCGAGCTCCTACAATGAGCAGTTCTTC.

This clonotype was counted a few times. V is TRBV7-2 and J is TRBJ2-1, with no clear D. V was trimmed by 6 bases and J by 6 bases, leaving 15 bases between them. Germline CDR1 reads SGHTA; CDR2 reads FQGNSA. The CDR3 consists of 14 residues. CDR3 residues: CASSRDWGSNEQFF. CDR3 in DNA: TGTGCCAGCAGTCGAGACTGGGGTTCCAATGAGCAGTTCTTC.

The V and J genes are TRBV7-9 and TRBJ1-1, with D perhaps matching TRBD1 (6 bases). V lost 5 bases and J 0 bases, leaving 19 bases between the germline ends. CDR3 length equals 17 residues. CDR1 is SEHNR and CDR2 is FQNEAQ in the germline V gene (reference sequence). As DNA, the CDR3 is TGTGCCAGCAGCCATCTCGCCACAGGGAACTTGAACACTGAAGCTTTCTTT. This translates into CASSHLATGNLNTEAFF.

The genes are TRBV9 and TRBJ2-2; no clear D gene. Trimming cost V 0 bases and J 0 bases, with 6 bases left between them. Per the germline V gene, CDR1 is SGDLS and CDR2 is YYNGEE. The CDR3 is 15 residues long. DNA of the CDR3: TGTGCCAGCAGCGTAGGGACGGCGAACACCGGGGAGCTGTTTTTT. The encoded protein is CASSVGTANTGELFF.

This clonotype showed up many times. This chain joins TRBV5-1 and TRBJ2-1; 11 nucleotides line up with TRBD1. This CDR3 contains 20 residues. Germline lookup yields CDR1 SGHRS and CDR2 YFSETQ. The J segment lost 4 bases and the V segment lost 2 bases, leaving 17 bases of the junction unmatched. CDR3 residues: CASSLSGTGGLAGRYNEQFF. CDR3 DNA sequence: TGCGCCAGCAGCTTATCCGGGACAGGGGGATTAGCGGGCCGTTACAATGAGCAGTTCTTC. The variable domain in full, with the rest retrieved from reference TRBV5-1 and TRBJ2-1, is KAGVTQTPRYLIKTRGQQVTLSCSPISGHRSVSWYQQTPGQGLQFLFEYFSETQRNKGNFPGRFSGRQFSNSRSEMNVSTLELGDSALYLCASSLSGTGGLAGRYNEQFFGPGTRLTVL.

This clonotype was recorded many times. This chain connects TRBV7-2 to TRBJ2-3; 8 bases align to TRBD2. Germline CDR1 SGHTA, CDR2 FQGNSA. The CDR3 totals 15 residues. V lost 1 base to trimming and J lost 1 base; unmatched junction nucleotides: 1. This CDR3 reads CASSLVGRGTDTQYF. CDR3 DNA sequence: TGTGCCAGCAGCTTAGTCGGGAGGGGCACAGATACGCAGTATTTT.

Many counts were recorded for this clonotype. In DNA, the CDR3 is TGTGCCAGCAGCTTAGAAGGGCAGGGGGCGCTTATTGGCTACACCTTC. Encoded protein: CASSLEGQGALIGYTF. V usage is TRBV7-9 and J usage is TRBJ1-2, with 8 bases that match TRBD1. Per germline, CDR1 SEHNR and CDR2 FQNEAQ (reference sequence). The CDR3 runs 16 residues. The junction had 11 bases not matched to a gene; V was cut back by 1 base and J by 7 bases.

Comment on this clonotype: A much larger clonotype is one base distant, so this may be a read error. This sequence joins TRBV28 and TRBJ2-7, with 8 bases matching TRBD2. The CDR3 length is 14 residues. The V and J ends lost 2 bases and 9 bases, in that order; junction bases with no gene match: 9. From germline, CDR1 is MDHEN and CDR2 SYDVKM. DNA of the CDR3: TGTGCCAGCAGTTTAACGGGGGGGTTGGACGTGCAGTACTTC. The encoded protein is CASSLTGGLDVQYF.

The rearrangement links TRBV11-2 to TRBJ2-3, with D unresolved. The CDR3 length is 13 residues. Germline CDR1 SGHAT, CDR2 FQNNGV. The V gene lost 0 bases and the J gene lost 3 bases, with 4 bases spanning the gap. This CDR3 is CASSLDMTDTQYF. In DNA form, the CDR3 reads TGTGCCAGCAGCTTAGACATGACAGATACGCAGTATTTT.